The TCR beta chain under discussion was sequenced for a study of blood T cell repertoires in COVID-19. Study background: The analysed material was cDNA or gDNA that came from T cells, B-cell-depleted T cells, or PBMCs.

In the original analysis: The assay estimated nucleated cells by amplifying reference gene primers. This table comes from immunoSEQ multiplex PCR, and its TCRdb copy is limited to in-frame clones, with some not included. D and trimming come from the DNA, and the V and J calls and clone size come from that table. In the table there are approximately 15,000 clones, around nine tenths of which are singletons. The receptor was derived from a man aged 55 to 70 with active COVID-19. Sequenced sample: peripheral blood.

CDR3 amino acids: CASSDISSGGARNEQYF. The CDR3 region has the DNA TGTGCCAGCAGTGATATAAGTAGCGGGGGGGCCAGGAACGAGCAGTACTTC. The chain combines TRBV2 with TRBJ2-7; 11 bases line up with TRBD2. V was clipped by 3 bases and J by 5 bases; unmatched bases: 12. The CDR3 covers 17 residues. Looked up from germline, CDR1 is SNHLY and CDR2 is FYNNEI.